This entry describes one T cell receptor beta chain. Its antigen is unknown. This sample stems from a study of cytotoxic CD8 clonotypes in ibrutinib-treated CLL. At the level of the study: Across samples, productive templates numbered about 240,000 and productive rearrangements reached about 98,000 on average. Study-level findings and limits: Public clonotypes were rare and shrank or held steady on treatment. Clonality climbed at ibrutinib response, then dropped toward baseline at progression.

Germline-derived CDR1 and CDR2 are MNHEY and SMNVEV (reference sequence). The V segment lost 6 bases and the J segment 0 bases; nucleotides outside the gene matches: 5. The CDR3 runs 16 residues. TCRdb keeps only in-frame clones here, not all; method: immunoSEQ multiplex PCR. Of approximately 70,000 clones listed, roughly nine tenths were seen once; the top ten hold 3.1%. The chain has TRBV27 and TRBJ2-2; 9 positions agree with TRBD1. The sample was PBMCs, taken after 12 months of ibrutinib treatment. This TCR was recovered from a human donor with chronic lymphocytic leukemia. In DNA, the CDR3 is TGTGCCAGCAGGGGTGGACAGGGGACGAACACCGGGGAGCTGTTTTTT. Its translation is CASRGGQGTNTGELFF.